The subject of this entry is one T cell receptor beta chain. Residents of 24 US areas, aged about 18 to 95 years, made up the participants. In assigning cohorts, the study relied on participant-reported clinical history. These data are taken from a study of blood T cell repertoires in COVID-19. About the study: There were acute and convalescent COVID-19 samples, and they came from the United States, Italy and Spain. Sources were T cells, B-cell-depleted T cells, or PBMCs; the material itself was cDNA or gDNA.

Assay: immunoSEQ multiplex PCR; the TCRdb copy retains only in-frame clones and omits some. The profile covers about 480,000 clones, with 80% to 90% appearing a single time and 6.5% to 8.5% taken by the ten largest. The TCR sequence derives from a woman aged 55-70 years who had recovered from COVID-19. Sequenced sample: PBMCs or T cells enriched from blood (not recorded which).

The CDR3 bases are TGTGCCAGCAGCCGCGGGACAGGTCAGTGGGAGCAGTACTTC. Residues: CASSRGTGQWEQYF. The chain recombines TRBV7-8 with TRBJ2-7; 8 bases agree with TRBD1. This CDR3 is 14 amino acids long. V gave up 5 bases and J gave up 7 bases; unmatched junction bases: 10. CDR1 SGHVS and CDR2 FQNEAQ come from the germline V gene.